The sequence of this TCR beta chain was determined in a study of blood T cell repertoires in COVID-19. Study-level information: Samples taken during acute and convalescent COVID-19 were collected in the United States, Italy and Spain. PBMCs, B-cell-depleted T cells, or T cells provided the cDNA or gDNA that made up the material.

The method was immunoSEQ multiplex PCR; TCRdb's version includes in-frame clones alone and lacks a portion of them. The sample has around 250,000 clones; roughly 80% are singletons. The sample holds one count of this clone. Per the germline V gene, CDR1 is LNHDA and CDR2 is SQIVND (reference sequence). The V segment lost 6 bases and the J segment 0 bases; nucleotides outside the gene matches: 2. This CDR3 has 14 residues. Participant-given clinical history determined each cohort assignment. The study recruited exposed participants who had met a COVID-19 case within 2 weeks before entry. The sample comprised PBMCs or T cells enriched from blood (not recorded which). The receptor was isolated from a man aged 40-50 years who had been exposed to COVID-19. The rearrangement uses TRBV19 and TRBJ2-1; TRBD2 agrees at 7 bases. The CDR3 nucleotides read TGTGCCAGTAGGCGGGAGAGCTCCTACAATGAGCAGTTCTTC. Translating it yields CASRRESSYNEQFF.